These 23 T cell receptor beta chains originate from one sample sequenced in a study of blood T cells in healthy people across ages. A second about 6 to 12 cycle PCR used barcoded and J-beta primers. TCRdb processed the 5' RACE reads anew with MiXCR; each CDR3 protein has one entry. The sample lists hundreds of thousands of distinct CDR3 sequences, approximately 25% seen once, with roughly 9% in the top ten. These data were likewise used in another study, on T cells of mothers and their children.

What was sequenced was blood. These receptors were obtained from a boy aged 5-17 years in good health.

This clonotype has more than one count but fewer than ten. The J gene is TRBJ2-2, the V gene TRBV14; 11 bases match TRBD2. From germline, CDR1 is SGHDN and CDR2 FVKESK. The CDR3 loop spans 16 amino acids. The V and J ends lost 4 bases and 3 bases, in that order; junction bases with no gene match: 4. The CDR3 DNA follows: TGTGCCAGCAGCCTCCCACTAGCGGGAGACACCGGGGAGCTGTTTTTT. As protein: CASSLPLAGDTGELFF.

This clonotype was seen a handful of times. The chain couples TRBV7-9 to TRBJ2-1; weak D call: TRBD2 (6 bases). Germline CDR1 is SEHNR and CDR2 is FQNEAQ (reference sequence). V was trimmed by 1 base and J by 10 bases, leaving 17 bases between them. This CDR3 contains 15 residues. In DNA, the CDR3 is TGTGCCAGCAGCTTAGTTCCTAGCGCCCACGAGGAGCAGTTCTTC. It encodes CASSLVPSAHEEQFF.

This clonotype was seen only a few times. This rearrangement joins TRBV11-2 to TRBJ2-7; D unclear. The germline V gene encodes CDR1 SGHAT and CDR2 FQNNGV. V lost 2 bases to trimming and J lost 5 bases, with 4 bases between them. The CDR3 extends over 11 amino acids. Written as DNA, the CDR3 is TGTGCCAGCAGCTTATTCCACGAGCAGTACTTC. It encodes CASSLFHEQYF.

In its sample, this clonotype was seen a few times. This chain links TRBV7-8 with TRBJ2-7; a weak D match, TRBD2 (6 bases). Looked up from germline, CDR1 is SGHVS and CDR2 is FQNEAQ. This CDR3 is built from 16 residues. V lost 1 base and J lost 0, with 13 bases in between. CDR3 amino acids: CASSLVRDGSSYEQYF. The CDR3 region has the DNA TGTGCCAGCAGCTTAGTTCGGGACGGGAGCTCCTACGAGCAGTACTTC.

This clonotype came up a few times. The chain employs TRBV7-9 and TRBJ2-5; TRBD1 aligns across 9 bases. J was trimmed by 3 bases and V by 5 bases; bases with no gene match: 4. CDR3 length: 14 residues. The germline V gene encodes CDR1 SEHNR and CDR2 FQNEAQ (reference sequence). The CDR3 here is CASSITGGEETQYF. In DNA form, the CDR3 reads TGTGCCAGCAGCATAACAGGGGGCGAAGAGACCCAGTACTTC.

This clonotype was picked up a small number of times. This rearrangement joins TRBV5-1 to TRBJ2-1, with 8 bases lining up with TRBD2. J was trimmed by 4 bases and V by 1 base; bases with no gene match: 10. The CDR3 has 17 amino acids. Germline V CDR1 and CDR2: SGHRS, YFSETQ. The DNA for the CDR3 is TGCGCCAGCAGCTTGACGCCCCTAGCGGGCCCGTACAATGAGCAGTTCTTC. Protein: CASSLTPLAGPYNEQFF.

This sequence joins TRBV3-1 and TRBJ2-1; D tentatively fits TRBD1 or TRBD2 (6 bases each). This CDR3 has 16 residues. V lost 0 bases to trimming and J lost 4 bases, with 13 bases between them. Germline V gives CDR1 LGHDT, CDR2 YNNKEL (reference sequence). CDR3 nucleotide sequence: TGTGCCAGCAGCCAAGAAAATGCGGGGACATACAATGAGCAGTTCTTC. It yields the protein CASSQENAGTYNEQFF.

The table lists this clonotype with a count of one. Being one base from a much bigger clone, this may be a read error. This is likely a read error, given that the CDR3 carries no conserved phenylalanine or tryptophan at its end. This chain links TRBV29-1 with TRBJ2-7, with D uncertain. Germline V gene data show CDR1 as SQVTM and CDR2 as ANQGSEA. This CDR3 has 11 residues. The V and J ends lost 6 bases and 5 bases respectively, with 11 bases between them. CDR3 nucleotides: TGCAGCGTCACCCTACGGGACGAGCAGTACTCC. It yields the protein CSVTLRDEQYS.

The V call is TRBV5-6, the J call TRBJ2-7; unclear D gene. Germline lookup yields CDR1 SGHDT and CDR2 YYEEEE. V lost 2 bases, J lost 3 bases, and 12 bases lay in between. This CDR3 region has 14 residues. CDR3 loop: CASSFGFGSYEQYF. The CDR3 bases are TGTGCCAGCAGCTTTGGGTTCGGAAGCTACGAGCAGTACTTC.

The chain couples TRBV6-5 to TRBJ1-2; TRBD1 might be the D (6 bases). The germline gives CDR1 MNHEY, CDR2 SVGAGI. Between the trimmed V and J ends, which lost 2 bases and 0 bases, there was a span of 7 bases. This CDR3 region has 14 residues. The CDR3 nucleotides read TGTGCCAGCAGTTACCAGGGGACTAACTATGGCTACACCTTC. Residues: CASSYQGTNYGYTF.

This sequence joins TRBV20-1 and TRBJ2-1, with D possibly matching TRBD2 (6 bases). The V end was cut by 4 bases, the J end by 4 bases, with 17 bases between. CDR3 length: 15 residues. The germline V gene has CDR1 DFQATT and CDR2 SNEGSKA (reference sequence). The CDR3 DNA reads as TGCAGTGCTAAAAGGGCGGGAAGAATTTACAATGAGCAGTTCTTC. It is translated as CSAKRAGRIYNEQFF.

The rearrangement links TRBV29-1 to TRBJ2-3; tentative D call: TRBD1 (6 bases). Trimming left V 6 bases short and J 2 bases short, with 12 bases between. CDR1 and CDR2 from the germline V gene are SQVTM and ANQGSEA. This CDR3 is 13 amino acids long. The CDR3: CSVGTQHTDTQYF. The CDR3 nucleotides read TGCAGCGTCGGGACACAACACACAGATACGCAGTATTTT.

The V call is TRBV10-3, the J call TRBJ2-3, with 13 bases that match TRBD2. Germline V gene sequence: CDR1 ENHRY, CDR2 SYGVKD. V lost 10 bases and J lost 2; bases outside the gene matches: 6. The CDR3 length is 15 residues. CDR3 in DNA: TGTGCCAGCAGGGGGACTAGCGGGATCACAGATACGCAGTATTTT. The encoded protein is CASRGTSGITDTQYF.

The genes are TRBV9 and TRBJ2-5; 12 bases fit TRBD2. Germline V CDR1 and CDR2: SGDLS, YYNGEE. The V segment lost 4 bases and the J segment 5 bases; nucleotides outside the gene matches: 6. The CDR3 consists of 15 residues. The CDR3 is CASSLSLAGGETQYF. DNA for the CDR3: TGTGCCAGCAGCTTGTCGCTAGCGGGGGGGGAGACCCAGTACTTC.

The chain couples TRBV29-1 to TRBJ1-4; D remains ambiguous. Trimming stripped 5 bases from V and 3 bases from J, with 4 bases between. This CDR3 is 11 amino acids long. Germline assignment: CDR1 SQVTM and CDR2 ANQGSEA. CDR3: CSVWANEKLFF. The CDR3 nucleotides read TGCAGCGTTTGGGCTAATGAAAAACTGTTTTTT.

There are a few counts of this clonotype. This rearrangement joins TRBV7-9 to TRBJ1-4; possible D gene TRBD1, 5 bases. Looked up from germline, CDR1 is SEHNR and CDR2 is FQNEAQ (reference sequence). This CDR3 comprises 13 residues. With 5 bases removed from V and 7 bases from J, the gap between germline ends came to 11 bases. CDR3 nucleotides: TGTGCCAGCAGCCCCGACAGCCGTGAAAAACTGTTTTTT. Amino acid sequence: CASSPDSREKLFF. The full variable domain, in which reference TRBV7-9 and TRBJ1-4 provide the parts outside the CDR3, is DTGVSQNPRHKITKRGQNVTFRCDPISEHNRLYWYRQTLGQGPEFLTYFQNEAQLEKSRLLSDRFSAERPKGSFSTLEIQRTEQGDSAMYLCASSPDSREKLFFGSGTQLSVL.

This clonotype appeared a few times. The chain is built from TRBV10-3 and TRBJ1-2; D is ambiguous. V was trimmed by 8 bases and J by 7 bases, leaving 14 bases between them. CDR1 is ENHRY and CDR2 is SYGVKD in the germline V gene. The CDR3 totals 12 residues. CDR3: CAIVEPPTGYTF. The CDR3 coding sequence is TGTGCCATCGTGGAGCCTCCTACTGGCTACACCTTC.

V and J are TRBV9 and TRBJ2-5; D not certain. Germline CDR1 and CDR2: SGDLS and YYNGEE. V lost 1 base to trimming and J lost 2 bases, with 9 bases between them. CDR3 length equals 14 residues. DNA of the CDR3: TGTGCCAGCAGCGTATCCTTGGAGCAAGAGACCCAGTACTTC. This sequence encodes CASSVSLEQETQYF.

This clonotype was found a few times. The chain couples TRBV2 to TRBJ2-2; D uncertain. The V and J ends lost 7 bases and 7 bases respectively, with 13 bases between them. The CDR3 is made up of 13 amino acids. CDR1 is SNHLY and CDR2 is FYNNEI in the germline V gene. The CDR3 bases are TGTGCCAGCACTGGCTACCACGGCGGGGAGCTGTTTTTT. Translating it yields CASTGYHGGELFF.

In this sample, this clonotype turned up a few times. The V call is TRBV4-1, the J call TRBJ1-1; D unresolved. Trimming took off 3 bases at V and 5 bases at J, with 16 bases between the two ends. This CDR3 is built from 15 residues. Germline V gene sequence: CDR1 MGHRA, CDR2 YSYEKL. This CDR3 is CASSQGPGLETEAFF. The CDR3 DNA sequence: TGCGCCAGCAGCCAGGGCCCAGGTCTGGAAACTGAAGCTTTCTTT.

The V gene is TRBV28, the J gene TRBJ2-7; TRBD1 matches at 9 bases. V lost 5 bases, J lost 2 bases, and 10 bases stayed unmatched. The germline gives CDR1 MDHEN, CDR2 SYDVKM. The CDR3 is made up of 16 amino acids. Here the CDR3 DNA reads TGTGCCAGCAGTCCGGACGGGACAGGGAGGACCTACGAGCAGTACTTC. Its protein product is CASSPDGTGRTYEQYF.

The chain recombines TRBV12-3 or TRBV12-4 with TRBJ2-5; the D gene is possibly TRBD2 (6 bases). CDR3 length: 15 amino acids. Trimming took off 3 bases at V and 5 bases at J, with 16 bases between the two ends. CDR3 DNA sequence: TGTGCCAGCAGTTTCCGCGCGGGGAGGCATGAGACCCAGTACTTC. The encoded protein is CASSFRAGRHETQYF.

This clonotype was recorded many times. CDR3 amino acids: CASSKGDTIPGNTGELFF. CDR3 nucleotide sequence: TGTGCCAGCAGCAAGGGGGACACCATACCGGGGAACACCGGGGAGCTGTTTTTT. The chain is built from TRBV12-3 or TRBV12-4 and TRBJ2-2; D might be TRBD1 (6 bases). The CDR3 has 18 amino acids. Trimming took off 6 bases at V and 1 base at J, with 21 bases between the two ends.